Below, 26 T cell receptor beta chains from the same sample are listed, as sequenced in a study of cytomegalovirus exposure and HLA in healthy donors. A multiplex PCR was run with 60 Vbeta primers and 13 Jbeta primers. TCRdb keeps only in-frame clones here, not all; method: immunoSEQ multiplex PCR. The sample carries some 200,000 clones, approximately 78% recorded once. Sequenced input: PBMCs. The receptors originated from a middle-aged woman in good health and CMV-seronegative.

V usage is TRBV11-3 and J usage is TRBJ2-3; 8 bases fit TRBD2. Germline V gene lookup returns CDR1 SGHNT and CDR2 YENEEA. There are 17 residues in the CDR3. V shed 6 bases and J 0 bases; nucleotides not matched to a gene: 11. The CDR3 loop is CASSTGGGYPSTDTQYF. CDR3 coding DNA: TGTGCCAGCAGTACGGGAGGGGGTTACCCCAGCACAGATACGCAGTATTTT.

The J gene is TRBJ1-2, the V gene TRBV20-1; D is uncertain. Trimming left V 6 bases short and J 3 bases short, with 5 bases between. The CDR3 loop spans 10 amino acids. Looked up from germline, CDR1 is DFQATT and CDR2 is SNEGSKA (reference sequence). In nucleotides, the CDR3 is TGCAGTGCCCGGTACTATGGCTACACCTTC. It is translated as CSARYYGYTF.

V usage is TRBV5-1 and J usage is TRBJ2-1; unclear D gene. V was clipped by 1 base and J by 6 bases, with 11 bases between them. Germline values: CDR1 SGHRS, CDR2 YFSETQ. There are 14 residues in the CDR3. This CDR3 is CASSLPNQFNEQFF. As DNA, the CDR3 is TGCGCCAGCAGCTTGCCAAACCAGTTCAATGAGCAGTTCTTC.

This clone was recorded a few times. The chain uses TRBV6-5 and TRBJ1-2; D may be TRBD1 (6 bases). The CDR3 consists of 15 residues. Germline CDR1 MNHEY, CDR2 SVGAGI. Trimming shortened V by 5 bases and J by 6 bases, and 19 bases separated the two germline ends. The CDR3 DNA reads TGTGCCAGCAGTCCAGACCCACGGGGGGCCCATGGCTACACCTTC. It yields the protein CASSPDPRGAHGYTF.

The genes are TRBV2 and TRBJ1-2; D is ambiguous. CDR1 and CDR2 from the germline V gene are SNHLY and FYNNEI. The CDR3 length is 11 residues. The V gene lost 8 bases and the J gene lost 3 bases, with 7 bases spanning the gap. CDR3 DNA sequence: TGTGCCAGCCTGGCCCACTATGGCTACACCTTC. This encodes CASLAHYGYTF.

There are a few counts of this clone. The CDR3 DNA follows: TGTGCCAGCAGAGTCGGGACAGGGAGCCGGGCATCCTATGGCTACACCTTC. Its translation: CASRVGTGSRASYGYTF. The rearrangement links TRBV28 to TRBJ1-2; 9 nucleotides match TRBD1. CDR3 length: 17 amino acids. Looked up from germline, CDR1 is MDHEN and CDR2 is SYDVKM. The V and J ends lost 6 bases and 4 bases, in that order; junction bases with no gene match: 15.

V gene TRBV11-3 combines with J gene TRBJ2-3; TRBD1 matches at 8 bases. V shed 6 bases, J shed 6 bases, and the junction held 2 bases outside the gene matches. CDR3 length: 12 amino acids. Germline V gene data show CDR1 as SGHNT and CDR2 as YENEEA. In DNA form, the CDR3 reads TGTGCCAGCAGTCGACAGGGGGATACGCAGTATTTT. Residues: CASSRQGDTQYF.

CDR3 in amino acids: CASSQVPYDKADFQETQYF. The CDR3 nucleotides read TGTGCCAGCAGCCAAGTTCCTTACGACAAGGCCGATTTCCAAGAGACCCAGTACTTC. This sequence joins TRBV14 and TRBJ2-5; D is unresolved. The CDR3 is 19 residues long. V shed 1 base and J shed 1 base, with 22 bases lying between them. Germline V lookup: CDR1 SGHDN, CDR2 FVKESK.

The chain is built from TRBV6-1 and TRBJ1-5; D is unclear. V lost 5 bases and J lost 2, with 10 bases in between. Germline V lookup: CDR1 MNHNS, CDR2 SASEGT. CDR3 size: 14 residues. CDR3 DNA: TGTGCCAGCAGTCCTTCCCAGGGCAATCAGCCCCAGCATTTT. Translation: CASSPSQGNQPQHF.

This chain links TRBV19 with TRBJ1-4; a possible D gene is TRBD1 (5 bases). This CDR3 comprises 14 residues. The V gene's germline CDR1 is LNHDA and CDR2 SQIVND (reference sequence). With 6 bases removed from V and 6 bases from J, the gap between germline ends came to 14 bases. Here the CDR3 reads CASSSGLLDEKLFF. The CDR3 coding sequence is TGTGCCAGTAGCTCGGGACTTCTAGATGAAAAACTGTTTTTT.

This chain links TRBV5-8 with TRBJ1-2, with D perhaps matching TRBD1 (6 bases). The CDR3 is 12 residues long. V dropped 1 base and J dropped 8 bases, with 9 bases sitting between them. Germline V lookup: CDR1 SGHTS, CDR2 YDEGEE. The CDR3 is CASSLFRGGYTF. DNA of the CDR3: TGTGCCAGCAGCTTGTTCAGGGGAGGCTACACCTTC.

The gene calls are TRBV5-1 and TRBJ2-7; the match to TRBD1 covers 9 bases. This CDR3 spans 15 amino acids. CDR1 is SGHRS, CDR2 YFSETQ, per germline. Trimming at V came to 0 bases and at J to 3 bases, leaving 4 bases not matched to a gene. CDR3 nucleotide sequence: TGCGCCAGCAGCTTGGCCCCGGGACAGGGCTACGAGCAGTACTTC. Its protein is CASSLAPGQGYEQYF.

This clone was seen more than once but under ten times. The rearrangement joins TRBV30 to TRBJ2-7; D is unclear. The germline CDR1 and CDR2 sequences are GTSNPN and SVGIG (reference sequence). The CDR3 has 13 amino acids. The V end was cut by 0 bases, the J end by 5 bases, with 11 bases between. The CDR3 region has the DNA TGTGCCTGGAGTGTGTTAGCCCCCCACGAGCAGTACTTC. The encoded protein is CAWSVLAPHEQYF.

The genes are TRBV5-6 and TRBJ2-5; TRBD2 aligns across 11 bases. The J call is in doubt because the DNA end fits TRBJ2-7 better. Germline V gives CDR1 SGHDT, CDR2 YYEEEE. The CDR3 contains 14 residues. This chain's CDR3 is CASLRWLAGGEQYF. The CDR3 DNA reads TGTGCCAGCCTACGGTGGCTAGCGGGAGGCGAGCAGTACTTC.

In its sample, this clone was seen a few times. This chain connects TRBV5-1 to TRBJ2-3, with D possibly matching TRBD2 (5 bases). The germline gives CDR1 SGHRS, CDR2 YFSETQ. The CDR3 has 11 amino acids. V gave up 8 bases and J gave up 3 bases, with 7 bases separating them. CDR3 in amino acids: CASRRTDTQYF. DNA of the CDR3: TGCGCCAGTAGGAGGACAGATACGCAGTATTTT.

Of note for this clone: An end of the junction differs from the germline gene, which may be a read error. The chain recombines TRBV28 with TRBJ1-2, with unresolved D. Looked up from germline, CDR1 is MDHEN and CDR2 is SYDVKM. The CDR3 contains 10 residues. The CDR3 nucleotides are TGTGCCAGCAGTTTTTTCCCTCCTTCCTTC. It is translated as CASSFFPPSF.

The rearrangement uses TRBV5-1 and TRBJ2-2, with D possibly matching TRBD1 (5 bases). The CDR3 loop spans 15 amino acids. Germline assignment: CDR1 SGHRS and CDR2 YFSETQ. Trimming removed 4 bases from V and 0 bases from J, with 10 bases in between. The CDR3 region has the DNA TGCGCCAGCAGCAAAGGACATACGAACACCGGGGAGCTGTTTTTT. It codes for CASSKGHTNTGELFF.

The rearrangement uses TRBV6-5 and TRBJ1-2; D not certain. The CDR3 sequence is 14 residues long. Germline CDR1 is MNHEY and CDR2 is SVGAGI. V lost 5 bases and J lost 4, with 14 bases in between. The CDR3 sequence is CASSLGQSAYGYTF. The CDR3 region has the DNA TGTGCCAGCAGTCTAGGTCAATCGGCCTATGGCTACACCTTC.

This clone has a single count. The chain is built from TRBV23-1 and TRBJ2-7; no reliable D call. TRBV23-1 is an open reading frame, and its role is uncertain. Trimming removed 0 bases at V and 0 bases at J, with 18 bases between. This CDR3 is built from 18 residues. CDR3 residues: CASSQSGDLVECSYEQYF. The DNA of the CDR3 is TGCGCCAGCAGTCAATCCGGAGATTTGGTGGAATGCTCCTACGAGCAGTACTTC.

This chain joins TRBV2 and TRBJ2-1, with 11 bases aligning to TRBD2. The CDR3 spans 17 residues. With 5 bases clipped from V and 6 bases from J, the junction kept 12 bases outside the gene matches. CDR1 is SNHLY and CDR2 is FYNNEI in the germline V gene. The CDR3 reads CASSPAELAGGSNEQFF. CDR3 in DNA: TGTGCCAGCAGTCCCGCTGAGTTAGCGGGAGGGAGCAATGAGCAGTTCTTC.

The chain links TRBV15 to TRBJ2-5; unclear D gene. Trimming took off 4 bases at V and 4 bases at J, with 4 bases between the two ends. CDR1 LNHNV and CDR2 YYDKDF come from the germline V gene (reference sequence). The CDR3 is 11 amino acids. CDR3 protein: CATSIAETQYF. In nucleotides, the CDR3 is TGTGCCACCAGCATAGCAGAGACCCAGTACTTC.

The CDR3 DNA is TGTGCCAGACCCCCCTCAGGGCTCTCAGGCACAGATACGCAGTATTTT. Translating it yields CARPPSGLSGTDTQYF. This sequence joins TRBV5-3 and TRBJ2-3, with D possibly being TRBD1 (5 bases). TRBV5-3 qualifies as an ORF whose function is uncertain. V lost 7 bases to trimming and J lost 1 base, with 19 bases between them. The CDR3 is 16 residues long.

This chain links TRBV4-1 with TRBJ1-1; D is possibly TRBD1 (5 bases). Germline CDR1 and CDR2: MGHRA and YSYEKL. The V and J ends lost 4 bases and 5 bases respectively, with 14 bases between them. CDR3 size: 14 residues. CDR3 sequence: CASSPIGGGTEAFF. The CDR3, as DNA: TGCGCCAGCAGCCCCATTGGCGGGGGAACTGAAGCTTTCTTT.

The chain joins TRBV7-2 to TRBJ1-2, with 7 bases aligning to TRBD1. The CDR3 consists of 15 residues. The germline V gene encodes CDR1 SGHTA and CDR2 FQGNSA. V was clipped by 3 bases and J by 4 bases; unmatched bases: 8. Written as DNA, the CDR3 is TGTGCCAGCAGCTTTTCCCAGGGGGTGGGCTATGGCTACACCTTC. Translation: CASSFSQGVGYGYTF.

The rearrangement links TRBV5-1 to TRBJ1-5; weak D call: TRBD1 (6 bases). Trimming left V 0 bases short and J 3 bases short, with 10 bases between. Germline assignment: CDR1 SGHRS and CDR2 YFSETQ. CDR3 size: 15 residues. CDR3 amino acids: CASSLGGQNNQPQHF. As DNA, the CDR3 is TGCGCCAGCAGCTTGGGCGGACAGAACAATCAGCCCCAGCATTTT.

The CDR3 coding sequence is TGTGCCAGCAGTTACCGGGGACTGGCGGGTGAGCAGTTCTTC. This sequence encodes CASSYRGLAGEQFF. The rearrangement joins TRBV2 to TRBJ2-1; perhaps TRBD2 as D (6 bases). The germline V and J ends were trimmed by 5 bases and 9 bases, with 17 bases remaining between them. Germline assignment: CDR1 SNHLY and CDR2 FYNNEI. The CDR3 is made up of 14 amino acids. The full variable domain, its missing parts supplied by reference TRBV2 and TRBJ2-1, is EPEVTQTPSHQVTQMGQEVILRCVPISNHLYFYWYRQILGQKVEFLVSFYNNEISEKSEIFDDQFSVERPDGSNFTLKIRSTKLEDSAMYFCASSYRGLAGEQFFGPGTRLTVL.